This TCR beta chain emerged from a study of neoadjuvant anti-PD-1 for oral cavity cancer. Across the whole study: Most patients had three to four biweekly doses of 3 mg/kg nivolumab before resection.

The method was immunoSEQ multiplex PCR; TCRdb's version includes in-frame clones alone and lacks a portion of them. In the table there are about 14,000 clones, around two thirds of which are singletons. Points from the study as a whole: PBMC Gini-index clonality exceeded responders' in non-responders post-nivolumab.

Concerning this clone itself: Its antigen is unidentified.

Blood cells were analyzed directly, without culture or expansion. Trimming left V 5 bases short and J 7 bases short, with 15 bases between. CDR1 is LNHNV, CDR2 YYDKDF, per germline (reference sequence). This CDR3 comprises 14 residues. This chain links TRBV15 with TRBJ2-1, with D tentatively TRBD2 (6 bases). The sample consisted of PBMCs, taken before nivolumab (anti-PD-1) treatment. This TCR was recovered from a person aged 35-80 years with oral cavity squamous cell carcinoma. The CDR3 nucleotides are TGTGCCACCAGCGGGAGCGGGTCTTGGAATGAGCAGTTCTTC. Encoded protein: CATSGSGSWNEQFF.